This T cell receptor beta chain came from a study of siplizumab effects on memory and regulatory T cells. Generated by immunoSEQ multiplex PCR, the TCRdb table keeps only in-frame clones and is missing some. This table has about 100,000 clones, roughly 91% appearing once. CDR1 and CDR2 from the germline V gene are MNHEY and SVGAGI. The CDR3 contains 14 residues. Trimming pared 5 bases from V and 0 bases from J, leaving 9 bases between. The TCR comes from a human donor in good health. The material sequenced was non-Treg CD4+ T cells sorted from blood. The chain has TRBV6-5 and TRBJ2-3; a possible D gene is TRBD1 (6 bases). The CDR3 reads CASSRTVSTDTQYF. The CDR3 nucleotides are TGTGCCAGCAGTCGGACAGTGAGCACAGATACGCAGTATTTT.